This T cell receptor (beta chain) is from a study of radiotherapy plus CTLA-4 blockade in lung cancer. Study-wide background: Among enrolled patients, under 20% responded and roughly 30% achieved disease control.

Those with chemo-refractory metastatic non-small-cell lung cancer were treated with focal radiation combined with CTLA-4 blockade using ipilimumab. V shed 0 bases, J shed 4 bases, and the junction held 4 bases outside the gene matches. The germline CDR1 and CDR2 sequences are LGHNA and YNFKEQ. The CDR3 extends over 17 amino acids. Study-level findings and limits: TCR clones originating in tumors grew in number in blood after radiotherapy plus ipilimumab. Among reported predictors of response, early blood T cell clone dynamics with interferon-beta performed best.

The protocol was immunoSEQ multiplex PCR, while the TCRdb copy is restricted to in-frame clones and leaves out a portion. The sample has under 110,000 clones; under 90% are singletons. With regard to this clone: Its matching antigen is unknown.

This chain connects TRBV4-2 to TRBJ2-5, with 14 bases aligning to TRBD2. The starting material was peripheral blood, obtained from a patient treated with radiotherapy plus ipilimumab. The TCR was taken from a human donor with non-small cell lung cancer that progressed on radiotherapy plus ipilimumab. Some clones in this sample may be carry-over from other donors' samples. The DNA of the CDR3 is TGTGCCAGCAGCCAAGAAAGACTAGCGGGGGGGCGAGAGACCCAGTACTTC. Its protein product is CASSQERLAGGRETQYF.